The 24 T cell receptor beta chains given below trace back to one sample, sequenced in a study of memory CD4+ T cells and cytomegalovirus serostatus (dated by TCRdb to the late 2010s). A FACSAria II was used to sort memory CD4+ T cells, defined as single viable CD3+CD4+CD8-CD45RO+ cells. Receptors were amplified or captured by the immunoSEQ multiplex PCR assay. TCRdb limited this immuneACCESS table to in-frame rearrangements with V and J called. A share of clones is missing; checked studies link under half to unresolved V genes, and the rest is unexplained. In all, the sample holds approximately 50,000 clones, and roughly 77% of those were seen once. The ten top clones hold over 2% of the sample. Sequences were obtained from memory CD4+ T cells from blood. These receptor sequences come from an adult in good health and CMV-seropositive.

J is TRBJ2-7 and V is TRBV9, with 9 bases identical to TRBD1. The CDR3 is made up of 14 amino acids. Looked up from germline, CDR1 is SGDLS and CDR2 is YYNGEE. Germline trimming cut 5 bases from V and 6 bases from J; bases unmatched to any gene: 9. The CDR3 sequence is CASSEGQGFSEQYF. As DNA, the CDR3 is TGTGCCAGCAGTGAGGGACAGGGTTTCTCCGAGCAGTACTTC.

The CDR3 reads CASSQGQNYGYTF. In DNA form, the CDR3 reads TGTGCCAGCAGCCAAGGACAGAACTATGGCTACACCTTC. V gene TRBV7-3 combines with J gene TRBJ1-2; D is perhaps TRBD1 (6 bases). This CDR3 has 13 amino acids. V was clipped by 5 bases and J by 2 bases, with 9 bases between them. Germline V gene data show CDR1 as SGHTA and CDR2 as FQGTGA.

V is TRBV2 and J is TRBJ2-7; 8 bases line up with TRBD2. This CDR3 has 14 residues. Germline CDR1 reads SNHLY; CDR2 reads FYNNEI. After removal of 4 bases from V and 2 bases from J, the junction contained 4 bases not matched to a gene. In DNA, the CDR3 is TGTGCCAGCAGTGTTGGGCGGGGGGCCTACGAGCAGTACTTC. Its translation: CASSVGRGAYEQYF.

V and J are TRBV28 and TRBJ1-4, with TRBD1 as a possible D gene (6 bases). Germline V CDR1 and CDR2: MDHEN, SYDVKM. CDR3 length: 14 residues. Deletions cut 2 bases from V and 10 bases from J, with 14 bases between. The CDR3 region has the DNA TGTGCCAGCAGTTTAGGGGGCTCGTCAAGAAAACTGTTTTTT. Amino acid sequence: CASSLGGSSRKLFF.

CDR3 sequence: CASFSSGRGRSYGYTF. In nucleotides, the CDR3 is TGTGCCAGCTTCTCCTCGGGGAGGGGGAGATCTTATGGCTACACCTTC. V is TRBV28 and J is TRBJ1-2; possible D gene TRBD1, 6 bases. Germline CDR1 and CDR2: MDHEN and SYDVKM. The CDR3 consists of 16 residues. V lost 8 bases to trimming and J lost 5 bases, with 24 bases between them.

V and J are TRBV5-3 and TRBJ1-4; 7 nucleotides line up with TRBD1. TRBV5-3 is assigned to the ORF class and has an uncertain function. The ends lost 8 bases at V and 6 bases at J; junction bases unmatched: 13. The CDR3 is made up of 15 amino acids. Written as DNA, the CDR3 is TGTGCCAGCAGCATGAACAGGGGAATTGATGAAAAACTGTTTTTT. Protein product: CASSMNRGIDEKLFF.

CDR3 sequence: CASSYQGQGTAEAFF. In nucleotides, the CDR3 is TGTGCCAGCAGCTATCAGGGACAGGGGACAGCTGAAGCTTTCTTT. The V call is TRBV7-9, the J call TRBJ1-1; 10 nucleotides line up with TRBD1. V dropped 4 bases and J dropped 6; count of bases not matched to a gene: 8. Germline V gene data show CDR1 as SEHNR and CDR2 as FQNEAQ (reference sequence). The length of the CDR3 is 15 residues. Supplemented by reference TRBV7-9 and TRBJ1-1, the full variable domain reads DTGVSQNPRHKITKRGQNVTFRCDPISEHNRLYWYRQTLGQGPEFLTYFQNEAQLEKSRLLSDRFSAERPKGSFSTLEIQRTEQGDSAMYLCASSYQGQGTAEAFFGQGTRLTVV.

The chain couples TRBV7-9 to TRBJ2-3; D is unclear. This CDR3 is built from 14 residues. Germline assignment: CDR1 SEHNR and CDR2 FQNEAQ (reference sequence). V gave up 1 base and J gave up 4 bases, with 9 bases separating them. CDR3: CASSLGDSSDTQYF. The CDR3 DNA is TGTGCCAGCAGCTTAGGAGATAGCTCAGATACGCAGTATTTT.

This clone was observed a few times. The chain carries TRBV7-2 and TRBJ1-5; TRBD1 matches 8 bases. Germline CDR1 and CDR2: SGHTA and FQGNSA. The CDR3 runs 15 residues. V lost 4 bases to trimming and J lost 6 bases; unmatched junction nucleotides: 8. CDR3 nucleotide sequence: TGTGCCAGCAGCTCATCAGTGACAGGGGTTCAGCCCCAGCATTTT. Protein: CASSSSVTGVQPQHF.

The chain uses TRBV11-3 and TRBJ2-1, with 8 bases that match TRBD1. Germline assignment: CDR1 SGHNT and CDR2 YENEEA. V shed 9 bases and J 6 bases; nucleotides not matched to a gene: 10. This CDR3 region has 14 residues. CDR3 DNA: TGTGCCAGTCATGTGAGTGACAGGGGCAATGAGCAGTTCTTC. Amino acids: CASHVSDRGNEQFF.

The rearrangement joins TRBV7-3 to TRBJ2-1; D not resolved. V was shortened by 0 bases and J by 5 bases, with 5 bases between the two germline ends. The CDR3 runs 13 residues. Germline V gives CDR1 SGHTA, CDR2 FQGTGA. The CDR3 loop reads CASSLTRDNEQFF. CDR3 in DNA: TGTGCCAGCAGCTTAACCCGCGACAATGAGCAGTTCTTC. Based on the CDR3 plus reference TRBV7-3 and TRBJ2-1, the full variable domain is GAGVSQTPSNKVTEKGKYVELRCDPISGHTALYWYRQSLGQGPEFLIYFQGTGAADDSGLPNDRFFAVRPEGSVSTLKIQRTERGDSAVYLCASSLTRDNEQFFGPGTRLTVL.

The chain recombines TRBV7-9 with TRBJ1-2; D unclear. Looked up from germline, CDR1 is SEHNR and CDR2 is FQNEAQ (reference sequence). Trimming took off 4 bases at V and 7 bases at J, with 25 bases between the two ends. This CDR3 is built from 17 residues. The DNA of the CDR3 is TGTGCCAGCAGCTCCTCTCATACAAGCTCTATAAAAGGTGGCTACACCTTC. It specifies CASSSSHTSSIKGGYTF. The full variable domain, its missing parts supplied by reference TRBV7-9 and TRBJ1-2, is DTGVSQNPRHKITKRGQNVTFRCDPISEHNRLYWYRQTLGQGPEFLTYFQNEAQLEKSRLLSDRFSAERPKGSFSTLEIQRTEQGDSAMYLCASSSSHTSSIKGGYTFGSGTRLTVV.

The V and J genes are TRBV7-9 and TRBJ1-2; the D gene is possibly TRBD1 (5 bases). From germline, CDR1 is SEHNR and CDR2 FQNEAQ (reference sequence). V shed 8 bases and J shed 7 bases, with 20 bases lying between them. The CDR3 covers 14 residues. DNA for the CDR3: TGTGCCAGCCTTCGGGGGACTGACATGGCTGGCTACACCTTC. This encodes CASLRGTDMAGYTF.

The chain couples TRBV5-6 to TRBJ1-5; D uncertain. The CDR3 loop spans 15 amino acids. From germline, CDR1 is SGHDT and CDR2 YYEEEE. V lost 3 bases and J 2 bases, leaving 12 bases between the germline ends. The CDR3 sequence is CASSWCRKGNQPQHF. For the CDR3, the DNA is TGTGCCAGCAGCTGGTGTAGGAAGGGCAATCAGCCCCAGCATTTT.

In this sample, this clone turned up a few times. This chain uses TRBV2 with TRBJ2-7; unclear D gene. The CDR3 is 15 residues long. Trimming removed 1 base at V and 2 bases at J, with 12 bases between. Germline lookup yields CDR1 SNHLY and CDR2 FYNNEI. CDR3 bases: TGTGCCAGCAGTGAAGAGCCCGGGCGAACCTACGAGCAGTACTTC. Translated, it gives CASSEEPGRTYEQYF.

This chain uses TRBV7-2 with TRBJ2-1; TRBD2 matches at 7 bases. V trimming: 3 bases; J trimming: 10 bases; junction bases outside the gene matches: 9. The CDR3 contains 14 residues. CDR1 is SGHTA and CDR2 is FQGNSA in the germline V gene. In DNA, the CDR3 is TGTGCCAGCAGCTTTGCCGCGGGAGACGGAGAGCAGTTCTTC. Its translation: CASSFAAGDGEQFF.

This clone was found once. Germline is not matched at one junction end, which may reflect a read error. The chain recombines TRBV7-2 with TRBJ2-7, with D tentatively TRBD2 (5 bases). The CDR3 covers 13 residues. Germline V gene lookup returns CDR1 SGHTA and CDR2 FQGNSA. The CDR3 DNA reads TGTGCCAGCAGCTTAGGGGCGGGTGGCTTCGTTGGCTTC. Its protein product is CASSLGAGGFVGF.

The table lists this clone with a few counts. This chain connects TRBV27 to TRBJ1-1, with 8 bases fitting TRBD1. Germline V lookup: CDR1 MNHEY, CDR2 SMNVEV (reference sequence). This CDR3 has 17 amino acids. V gave up 10 bases and J gave up 0 bases; unmatched junction bases: 16. Written as DNA, the CDR3 is TGTGCCACCTTACGATCCATTACAGGGGGAATGAACACTGAAGCTTTCTTT. Translated, it gives CATLRSITGGMNTEAFF.

The chain recombines TRBV29-1 with TRBJ2-1, with 7 bases fitting TRBD2. V shed 2 bases, J shed 3 bases, and the junction held 1 base outside the gene matches. The CDR3 extends over 13 amino acids. Germline V gene sequence: CDR1 SQVTM, CDR2 ANQGSEA. The CDR3 region is CSVESGNYNEQFF. The CDR3 DNA is TGCAGCGTTGAAAGCGGGAACTACAATGAGCAGTTCTTC.

The V call is TRBV18, the J call TRBJ2-5; possibly TRBD1 or TRBD2 for D (5 bases each). The CDR3 totals 14 residues. Germline values: CDR1 KGHSH, CDR2 LQKENI. Trimming took off 4 bases at V and 5 bases at J, with 14 bases between the two ends. The DNA for the CDR3 is TGTGCCAGCTCACTAGGGACCGCTGGGGAGACCCAGTACTTC. Its protein is CASSLGTAGETQYF.

The chain is built from TRBV19 and TRBJ1-5; D is unclear. Germline loops: CDR1 LNHDA, CDR2 SQIVND (reference sequence). There are 13 residues in the CDR3. V was pared by 10 bases and J by 3 bases, with 13 bases between. CDR3 amino acids: CATAQQVNQPQHF. The CDR3 nucleotides read TGTGCCACCGCCCAGCAGGTCAATCAGCCCCAGCATTTT.

This chain connects TRBV7-9 to TRBJ2-2; D possibly corresponds to TRBD2 (6 bases). The CDR3 contains 15 residues. Germline loops: CDR1 SEHNR, CDR2 FQNEAQ (reference sequence). V lost 6 bases, J lost 2 bases, and 13 bases lay in between. The CDR3 bases are TGTGCCAGCAGAGCTCGGGACTTAAACACCGGGGAGCTGTTTTTT. Encoded protein: CASRARDLNTGELFF.

The chain couples TRBV7-9 to TRBJ2-1; D unresolved. V shed 5 bases and J shed 5 bases, with 7 bases lying between them. The CDR3 contains 12 residues. CDR1 and CDR2 (germline): SEHNR, FQNEAQ (reference sequence). CDR3 amino acids: CASSIQNNEQFF. The CDR3 DNA reads as TGTGCCAGCAGCATACAGAACAATGAGCAGTTCTTC.

The V gene is TRBV5-1, the J gene TRBJ2-7, with D perhaps being TRBD1 or TRBD2 (5 bases each). This CDR3 has 18 residues. The germline V gene has CDR1 SGHRS and CDR2 YFSETQ. V lost 0 bases, J lost 3 bases, and 22 bases lay in between. CDR3 nucleotide sequence: TGCGCCAGCAGCTTGGGACGGGGCTCTGGGACGGGACGCTACGAGCAGTACTTC. It yields the protein CASSLGRGSGTGRYEQYF.